This T cell receptor (beta chain) originates from a study of CD8 T cells in ankylosing spondylitis. Findings of the study overall: Within matched ankylosing spondylitis synovial fluid, disease-linked clones were reportedly significantly enriched. Some motif variants were previously reported in reactive arthritis synovial fluid and blood. What appeared characteristic of ankylosing spondylitis blood was a TCR beta motif of fewer than ten highly homologous variants.

As regards this clonotype: As yet, its antigen is unknown.

Making the TCR beta libraries involved quantitative 5'-RACE with molecular barcodes. TCRdb re-derived calls from the 5' RACE reads in MiXCR, one entry per CDR3 protein. This table holds around 330,000 distinct CDR3 sequences, around 10% found once. The CDR3 has 16 residues. Losses at the gene ends were 5 bases for V and 8 bases for J; bases not matched to a gene: 11. Germline assignment: CDR1 SGHVS and CDR2 FQNEAQ. This chain joins TRBV7-8 and TRBJ2-1; 11 bases are shared with TRBD2. Sequenced: blood, either unsorted or a sorted T cell fraction (not recorded which). The origin of this receptor is a female donor with ankylosing spondylitis or in good health (not recorded which). In DNA, the CDR3 is TGTGCCAGCAGCCCCGTTTCTAGCGGGAGGACCGATGAGCAGTTCTTC. It is translated as CASSPVSSGRTDEQFF.